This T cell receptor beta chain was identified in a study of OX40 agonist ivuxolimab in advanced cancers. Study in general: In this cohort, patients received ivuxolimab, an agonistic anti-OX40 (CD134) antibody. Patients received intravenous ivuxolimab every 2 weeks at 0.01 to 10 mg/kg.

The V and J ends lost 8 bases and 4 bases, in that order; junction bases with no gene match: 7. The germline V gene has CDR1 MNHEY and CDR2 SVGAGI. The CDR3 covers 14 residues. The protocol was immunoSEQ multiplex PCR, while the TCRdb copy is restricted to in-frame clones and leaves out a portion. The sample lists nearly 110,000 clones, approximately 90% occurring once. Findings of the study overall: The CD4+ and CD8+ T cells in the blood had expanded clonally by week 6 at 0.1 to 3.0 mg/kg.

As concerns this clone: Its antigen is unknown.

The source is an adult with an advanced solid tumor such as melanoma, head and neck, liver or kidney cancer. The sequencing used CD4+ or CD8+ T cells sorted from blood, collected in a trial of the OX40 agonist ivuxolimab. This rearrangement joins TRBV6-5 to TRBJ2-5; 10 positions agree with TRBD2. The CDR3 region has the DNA TGTGCCAGCGCTTCCCGGACTAGCGGAGAGACCCAGTACTTC. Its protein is CASASRTSGETQYF.